These 31 T cell receptor beta chains were sequenced from one sample in a study of T-cell memory formation after mild COVID-19. TCRdb re-called the 5' RACE reads through MiXCR, storing one row per CDR3 protein. Of approximately 440,000 distinct CDR3 sequences detected, around 20% appear once; the ten largest clones hold around 8%. Sequenced: PBMCs or a T cell subset sorted from them (not recorded which). These receptors originate from an adult woman who had mild COVID-19 (a few samples of this study predate the infection). Cell type and time point are not known.

CDR3 sequence reads: CASSLGPWTSQETQYF. In DNA form, the CDR3 reads TGTGCCAGCAGCCTAGGGCCCTGGACAAGCCAAGAGACCCAGTACTTC. The chain has TRBV12-3 or TRBV12-4 and TRBJ2-5, with D perhaps matching TRBD1 (5 bases). The ends were cut back, 6 bases at V and 1 base at J, with 18 bases in the middle. The CDR3 totals 16 residues.

The rearrangement uses TRBV3-1 and TRBJ1-2, with D unresolved. Per the germline V gene, CDR1 is LGHDT and CDR2 is YNNKEL (reference sequence). V gave up 5 bases and J gave up 4 bases, with 8 bases separating them. The CDR3 is 12 amino acids. The CDR3 nucleotides read TGTGCCAGCAGCGTCCACAGCTATGGCTACACCTTC. Amino acid sequence: CASSVHSYGYTF.

Many counts were recorded for this clonotype. J is TRBJ2-7 and V is TRBV4-3; 10 positions agree with TRBD2. Per the germline V gene, CDR1 is LGHNA and CDR2 is YSLEER. Trimming at V came to 0 bases and at J to 0 bases, leaving 2 bases not matched to a gene. This CDR3 comprises 16 residues. Here the CDR3 reads CASSQDIAGGSYEQYF. The CDR3 DNA is TGCGCCAGCAGCCAAGATATAGCGGGAGGCTCCTACGAGCAGTACTTC.

This rearrangement joins TRBV27 to TRBJ1-6; 7 nucleotides agree with TRBD1. This CDR3 region has 14 residues. In germline, CDR1 is MNHEY, CDR2 SMNVEV (reference sequence). V dropped 3 bases and J dropped 7; count of bases not matched to a gene: 3. The CDR3, as DNA: TGTGCCAGCAGTTTTCGACAGGGCAATTCACCCCTCCACTTT. Amino acid sequence: CASSFRQGNSPLHF.

The V gene is TRBV7-9, the J gene TRBJ2-7, with 10 bases fitting TRBD2. This CDR3 has 19 residues. Per germline, CDR1 SEHNR and CDR2 FQNEAQ (reference sequence). V was pared by 1 base and J by 4 bases, with 16 bases of the junction left unmatched. The CDR3 region is CASSLDPGTSDSRPYEQYF. CDR3 in DNA: TGTGCCAGCAGCTTAGACCCCGGGACTAGCGATTCGAGACCTTACGAGCAGTACTTC.

The chain carries TRBV20-1 and TRBJ2-7, with 12 bases matching TRBD2. The germline V gene has CDR1 DFQATT and CDR2 SNEGSKA (reference sequence). V was pared by 0 bases and J by 2 bases, with 5 bases of the junction left unmatched. CDR3 length: 16 residues. CDR3: CSARDLAGGLPYEQYF. The CDR3 nucleotides are TGCAGTGCTAGAGATCTAGCGGGAGGGTTACCCTACGAGCAGTACTTC.

The V call is TRBV27, the J call TRBJ2-1; either TRBD1 or TRBD2 may supply D (6 bases each). The germline V gene encodes CDR1 MNHEY and CDR2 SMNVEV (reference sequence). The V gene lost 7 bases and the J gene lost 13 bases, with 20 bases spanning the gap. The CDR3 consists of 13 residues. The CDR3 reads CASTPAARGPQFF. The CDR3 bases are TGTGCCAGCACTCCGGCCGCCCGGGGGCCACAGTTCTTC.

The gene calls are TRBV5-1 and TRBJ2-7, with 7 positions matching TRBD1. The CDR3 runs 15 residues. Unmatched junction bases numbered 5, after V lost 0 bases and J lost 2 bases. Germline V CDR1 and CDR2: SGHRS, YFSETQ. This CDR3 is CASSLGGTVAYEQYF. CDR3 DNA sequence: TGCGCCAGCAGCTTGGGTGGGACAGTAGCCTACGAGCAGTACTTC. Combining the CDR3 with reference TRBV5-1 and TRBJ2-7 gives the whole variable domain KAGVTQTPRYLIKTRGQQVTLSCSPISGHRSVSWYQQTPGQGLQFLFEYFSETQRNKGNFPGRFSGRQFSNSRSEMNVSTLELGDSALYLCASSLGGTVAYEQYFGPGTRLTVT.

This clonotype was observed many times. V is TRBV18 and J is TRBJ2-7, with TRBD1 identical over 8 bases. V lost 5 bases and J lost 2; bases outside the gene matches: 2. Germline loops: CDR1 KGHSH, CDR2 LQKENI. CDR3 length: 13 residues. The CDR3 region is CASSIQGAYEQYF. In DNA form, the CDR3 reads TGTGCCAGCTCAATACAGGGGGCCTACGAGCAGTACTTC. The full variable domain, completed using reference TRBV18 and TRBJ2-7, is NAGVMQNPRHLVRRRGQEARLRCSPMKGHSHVYWYRQLPEEGLKFMVYLQKENIIDESGMPKERFSAEFPKEGPSILRIQQVVRGDSAAYFCASSIQGAYEQYFGPGTRLTVT.

This clonotype was observed a handful of times. The chain uses TRBV12-3 or TRBV12-4 and TRBJ2-3; perhaps TRBD1 as D (5 bases). This CDR3 is 14 amino acids long. V lost 6 bases to trimming and J lost 7 bases, with 17 bases between them. The CDR3 spells CASSETQGINTQYF. DNA for the CDR3: TGTGCCAGCAGCGAGACCCAGGGTATCAATACGCAGTATTTT.

This clonotype was counted only a few times. This chain links TRBV6-5 with TRBJ1-1, with D tentatively TRBD1 (6 bases). The CDR3 contains 14 residues. Germline CDR1 and CDR2: MNHEY and SVGAGI. V was shortened by 2 bases and J by 1 base, with 8 bases between the two germline ends. The chain's CDR3 is CASSYLTGNTEAFF. CDR3 coding DNA: TGTGCCAGCAGTTACCTGACAGGGAACACTGAAGCTTTCTTT.

V usage is TRBV7-9 and J usage is TRBJ2-1, with D unclear. The germline V gene encodes CDR1 SEHNR and CDR2 FQNEAQ (reference sequence). Trimming cost V 1 base and J 5 bases, with 6 bases left between them. The CDR3 runs to 13 residues. The CDR3 coding sequence is TGTGCCAGCAGCTTAGGAGAGCACAATGAGCAGTTCTTC. Its protein product is CASSLGEHNEQFF.

The V gene is TRBV5-1, the J gene TRBJ2-3; 7 bases are shared with TRBD1. The germline V gene encodes CDR1 SGHRS and CDR2 YFSETQ. J gave up 4 bases and V 7 bases, and 9 bases lay outside the gene matches. The CDR3 contains 14 residues. The CDR3 sequence is CASSIGQGADTQYF. In DNA form, the CDR3 reads TGCGCCAGCTCAATAGGGCAGGGGGCAGATACGCAGTATTTT.

This clonotype was seen more than once but under ten times. The CDR3 DNA sequence: TGTGCCAGCACACTAGCGGCCCTAGGGGATACGCAGTATTTT. This gives the protein CASTLAALGDTQYF. The rearrangement joins TRBV6-1 to TRBJ2-3, with 8 bases lining up with TRBD2. The V segment lost 7 bases and the J segment 6 bases; nucleotides outside the gene matches: 9. The CDR3 is 14 residues long. The germline V gene encodes CDR1 MNHNS and CDR2 SASEGT.

This clonotype was found a few times. The chain combines TRBV10-3 with TRBJ1-5; perhaps TRBD1 as D (5 bases). Trimming pared 2 bases from V and 2 bases from J, leaving 10 bases between. Germline lookup yields CDR1 ENHRY and CDR2 SYGVKD. The CDR3 runs to 15 residues. DNA of the CDR3: TGTGCCATCAGTGAGACGACAGAACGCAATCAGCCCCAGCATTTT. It encodes CAISETTERNQPQHF.

This clonotype was picked up a small number of times. The chain uses TRBV29-1 and TRBJ2-3; D perhaps matches TRBD2 (6 bases). The CDR3 length is 15 residues. Trimming left V 4 bases short and J 3 bases short, with 17 bases between. Germline V gene sequence: CDR1 SQVTM, CDR2 ANQGSEA. The CDR3 sequence is CSVVPLGGPTDTQYF. The DNA for the CDR3 is TGCAGCGTTGTCCCACTCGGGGGTCCGACAGATACGCAGTATTTT.

This clonotype was counted only a few times. This chain links TRBV12-5 with TRBJ1-1; TRBD1 matches at 8 bases. Per germline, CDR1 LGHNT and CDR2 FRNRAP. The CDR3 covers 13 residues. V shed 7 bases, J shed 5 bases, and the junction held 6 bases outside the gene matches. The CDR3 DNA is TGTGCTAGTGTTAGGACAGGGTTGACTGAAGCTTTCTTT. Residues: CASVRTGLTEAFF. Combining the CDR3 with reference TRBV12-5 and TRBJ1-1 gives the whole variable domain DARVTQTPRHKVTEMGQEVTMRCQPILGHNTVFWYRQTMMQGLELLAYFRNRAPLDDSGMPKDRFSAEMPDATLATLKIQPSEPRDSAVYFCASVRTGLTEAFFGQGTRLTVV.

This clonotype was counted only a few times. The CDR3 region has the DNA TGTGCCAGCAGATCCGAGGGGAACACTGAAGCTTTCTTT. Translation gives CASRSEGNTEAFF. This chain links TRBV27 with TRBJ1-1; D is ambiguous. The CDR3 consists of 13 residues. Trimming shortened V by 6 bases and J by 1 base, and 9 bases separated the two germline ends. Germline V CDR1 and CDR2: MNHEY, SMNVEV (reference sequence).

The chain joins TRBV27 to TRBJ2-6; D may be TRBD1 (6 bases). CDR1 and CDR2 (germline): MNHEY, SMNVEV (reference sequence). CDR3 length: 16 amino acids. V lost 5 bases and J lost 0, with 11 bases in between. The CDR3 sequence is CASSLRGSSGANVLTF. The CDR3 coding sequence is TGTGCCAGCAGTCTCAGGGGTAGCTCTGGGGCCAACGTCCTGACTTTC. Looking up the rest from reference TRBV27 and TRBJ2-6 gives the full variable domain: EAQVTQNPRYLITVTGKKLTVTCSQNMNHEYMSWYRQDPGLGLRQIYYSMNVEVTDKGDVPEGYKVSRKEKRNFPLILESPSPNQTSLYFCASSLRGSSGANVLTFGAGSRLTVL.

This clonotype was detected a few times. The chain links TRBV24-1 to TRBJ2-1; D perhaps matches TRBD2 (6 bases). CDR3 size: 15 residues. Germline V lookup: CDR1 KGHDR, CDR2 SFDVKD. V lost 9 bases and J lost 6, with 20 bases in between. The CDR3 coding sequence is TGTGCCACCCGTAGTGAGGGAGGACGCCCCAATGAGCAGTTCTTC. It specifies CATRSEGGRPNEQFF.

This clonotype was found a few times. CDR3 sequence (DNA): TGCAGTGCTAGAGAACCCGGGGCCTACGAGCAGTACTTC. Its protein is CSAREPGAYEQYF. V is TRBV20-1 and J is TRBJ2-7; tentative D call: TRBD2 (5 bases). Germline V gene sequence: CDR1 DFQATT, CDR2 SNEGSKA (reference sequence). This CDR3 region has 13 residues. Between the trimmed V and J ends, which lost 0 bases and 2 bases, there was a span of 8 bases.

This clonotype occurred a few times. The genes are TRBV6-5 and TRBJ2-7; D is perhaps TRBD1 or TRBD2 (5 bases each). CDR1 and CDR2 (germline): MNHEY, SVGAGI. V was cut by 4 bases and J by 9 bases, with 13 bases left in between. The CDR3 has 12 residues. The CDR3 loop is CASSFGGQGQYF. DNA for the CDR3: TGTGCCAGCAGTTTCGGAGGCCAGGGGCAGTACTTC.

Relative to its sample, this clonotype is medium-sized. V usage is TRBV20-1 and J usage is TRBJ2-3, with D tentatively TRBD1 (6 bases). The CDR3 is 13 amino acids. Germline-derived CDR1 and CDR2 are DFQATT and SNEGSKA (reference sequence). Trimming left V 0 bases short and J 5 bases short, with 9 bases between. Written as DNA, the CDR3 is TGCAGTGCTAGAGACCCCAGGGGAGATACGCAGTATTTT. Protein product: CSARDPRGDTQYF.

CDR3 protein: CSAPHPYEQYF. CDR3 nucleotide sequence: TGCAGTGCTCCTCATCCCTACGAGCAGTACTTC. The rearrangement links TRBV20-1 to TRBJ2-7; D is uncertain. Trimming left V 5 bases short and J 2 bases short, with 7 bases between. Per germline, CDR1 DFQATT and CDR2 SNEGSKA (reference sequence). The CDR3 extends over 11 amino acids.

This clonotype was detected only a few times. Written as DNA, the CDR3 is TGTGCCAGCAGCTTCCGGGAGCTGTTTTTT. Translated, it gives CASSFRELFF. The chain links TRBV7-9 to TRBJ2-2; D not resolved. In germline, CDR1 is SEHNR, CDR2 FQNEAQ (reference sequence). Trimming stripped 3 bases from V and 9 bases from J, with 2 bases between. The CDR3 sequence is 10 residues long.

This clonotype was seen ten or more times. This chain joins TRBV4-2 and TRBJ2-7, with a tentative D call TRBD2 (6 bases). V was cut by 7 bases and J by 0 bases, with 16 bases left in between. The CDR3 length is 15 residues. Germline V gives CDR1 LGHNA, CDR2 YNFKEQ. CDR3 sequence reads: CASTRGTASSYEQYF. The CDR3 DNA is TGTGCCAGCACCCGGGGGACTGCGAGCTCCTACGAGCAGTACTTC.

The chain recombines TRBV7-9 with TRBJ1-6; no definite D call. V lost 5 bases and J lost 6, with 17 bases in between. The CDR3 runs 16 residues. Germline V CDR1 and CDR2: SEHNR, FQNEAQ (reference sequence). CDR3 nucleotide sequence: TGTGCCAGCAGCCCTCCGCTTGGGGTGGCTAATTCACCCCTCCACTTT. The encoded protein is CASSPPLGVANSPLHF.

This clonotype was counted a single time. One end of the junction varies from germline; a read error may be responsible. The chain joins TRBV20-1 to TRBJ1-1; D uncertain. Germline CDR1 reads DFQATT; CDR2 reads SNEGSKA (reference sequence). This CDR3 comprises 13 residues. Here the CDR3 reads CSARSAENTEALF. In nucleotides, the CDR3 is TGCAGTGCACGAAGCGCAGAGAACACTGAAGCTTTATTT.

This chain joins TRBV11-3 and TRBJ2-1, with D unclear. Germline CDR1 SGHNT, CDR2 YENEEA. The CDR3 consists of 15 residues. V gave up 5 bases and J gave up 0 bases, with 11 bases separating them. CDR3 residues: CASSPRASSYNEQFF. CDR3 bases: TGTGCCAGCAGCCCCCGGGCCAGCTCCTACAATGAGCAGTTCTTC.

The chain recombines TRBV7-9 with TRBJ2-3, with D tentatively TRBD2 (6 bases). With 8 bases removed from V and 6 bases from J, the gap between germline ends came to 12 bases. CDR3 length: 12 amino acids. CDR1 SEHNR and CDR2 FQNEAQ come from the germline V gene (reference sequence). CDR3 amino acids: CASCLGGDTQYF. The CDR3 DNA follows: TGTGCCAGCTGCCTCGGAGGGGATACGCAGTATTTT.

V gene TRBV7-9 combines with J gene TRBJ2-1, with D perhaps given as TRBD1 or TRBD2 (5 bases each). V was pared by 5 bases and J by 7 bases, with 18 bases between. Looked up from germline, CDR1 is SEHNR and CDR2 is FQNEAQ (reference sequence). CDR3 length: 15 amino acids. The CDR3 bases are TGTGCCAGCAGCGGGTCCGGGACCGCGAAAAATGAGCAGTTCTTC. It translates to CASSGSGTAKNEQFF.